The T cell receptor (beta chain) under discussion was sequenced for a study of cytomegalovirus exposure and HLA in healthy donors (dated by TCRdb to between 2016 and 2019). For the study in its entirety: In an earlier analysis of 550 to 750 of the donors, around 300 Gb of sequence data and 117 million unique TCR beta sequences from 150 million to 200 million T cells were reported. Besides the first cohort of more than 650 subjects, a separate validation cohort made up of over 100 different subjects was used. The number of typed donors differed by locus: about 620-640 for A, B, C, DRB1 and DQB1; 500 to 550 for DQA1; some 610 for DPA1; and about 450 for DPB1. An earlier analysis of some 500 of the donors used high-throughput TCR beta sequencing to judge whether each TCR beta V gene segment behaved as functional or pseudogenic. Roughly 5 DR-DQ haplotypes were handled as single units for association and clustering because linkage in the cohort was strong. The study was designed to test whether signatures of past pathogen exposure could be identified by cataloging public T cell receptors. A later analysis re-analyzed previously published TCR beta repertoires from about 600 donors and added high-resolution HLA genotyping to study TCR occurrence patterns. An early release covering 550 to 650 HLA-typed donors comprised 300 to 350 gigabases of sequencing data and about 90 million unique TCR sequences. Of the 350 to 400 genotyped donors, over 65% fell in the genetic ancestry cluster associated with self-reported Caucasian donors. In a later genetic analysis, genome-wide SNP genotypes for about 55% of the roughly 700 donors were used, and that subset was treated as a discovery cohort. Alongside the repertoire data, information on donor age, sex, ethnicity and CMV serostatus was compiled. Class I and class II HLA loci were covered by the typing at four-digit resolution. Rather than using new phenotypic data, the later analysis identified candidate immune exposures from TCR beta sequences and from how often those sequences occurred across donors. To predict cytomegalovirus infection status, the study brought together high-throughput TCR immunosequencing, statistical association of individual TCRs with disease status, and machine learning. On average, about 240,000 unique TCR beta nucleotide sequences were sequenced per donor among fewer than 500 genotyped donors of the cohort, with about 19% of those sequences being non-productive. All discovery cohort repertoires had been generated using a single sequencing platform. The study profiled the T cell repertoires of 550 to 700 subjects by immunosequencing and related them to cytomegalovirus serostatus.

Library method: the immunoSEQ multiplex PCR assay. For the multiplex PCR, a mixture combining 60 forward primers for TCR Vbeta segments and 13 reverse primers for TCR Jbeta segments was used. A multiplex PCR assay on genomic DNA amplified the CDR3 region of rearranged TCR beta genes. Amplified TCR beta libraries were sequenced as 87-base-pair reads on the Illumina HiSeq System. For the original study's pipeline: In a later analysis, tens of millions of unique TCR beta chains were counted across the roughly 610 repertoires, and around 11 million of these chains were shared by at least two donors. Raw reads were error-corrected and collapsed into unique sequences by a nearest-neighbor algorithm in which closely related sequences were merged to remove PCR and sequencing errors. Alignment of CDR3 sequences to IMGT reference sequences was used to assign V, D and J gene segments. Each retained sequence needed at least a six-nucleotide match to both a V gene segment and a J gene segment. Rearrangements were classified as productive when the CDR3 lacked stop codons and remained in frame with V and J, and all other rearrangements were classified as non-productive. CDR3 was defined by IMGT convention, running from the second conserved V-encoded cysteine to the conserved J-encoded phenylalanine. In an earlier analysis of 587 of the donors, sequences lacking an unambiguous match to a single V gene segment were excluded. In an earlier analysis of several hundred of the donors, V segments were called functional above 56.7% productive rearrangements and were called segregating when the between-donor standard deviation exceeded 5%. A statistical classification framework was built for diagnosing cytomegalovirus status from the catalog of TCR beta chain sequences. V and J gene assignment, in a later analysis, came from comparing TCR nucleotide sequences with IMGT/GENE-DB human TR gene sequences. A later analysis assigned CDR3 sequences and most-parsimonious VDJ recombination scenarios with the TCRdist pipeline. In a later analysis, each TCR beta chain was defined by its CDR3 amino acid sequence together with its V-gene family, and reads lacking a unique V-gene family were excluded. As a way to deal with suspected cross-contamination and a sequencing artifact, a later analysis dropped nearly 600 nucleotide sequences that were highly shared and had low generation probability. For each public chain, a later analysis derived a clonal expansion index from normalized ranks of inferred template counts within each repertoire. In a later analysis, generation probabilities were computed with a VDJ recombination model fitted to out-of-frame rearrangements, and the resulting probabilities were checked against IGoR. In a later analysis, hypergeometric tests were used to score TCR-TCR, TCR-HLA and TCR-CMV co-occurrence, with a repertoire-size bias correction applied to TCR pairs. In a later analysis, false discovery rates were estimated by permuting HLA or CMV assignments 20 times. In a later analysis, co-occurring TCRs were grouped with DBSCAN, and TCRdist sequence similarity was added when clustering was performed within HLA-allele-positive subsets. Repertoires with fewer than 30,000 or more than 120,000 public chains, plus five repertoires with anomalous nucleotide sharing, were excluded from co-occurrence clustering. TCRdb re-hosts the immuneACCESS table, in-frame sequences only. Its copies lack some clones; in the studies checked, an unresolved V gene accounts for under half of them, and the cause for the rest is not known. D and trimming come from the DNA, and the V and J calls and clone size come from that table. Counted in this sample were about 190,000 clones; 75% to 90% of them appeared once. The ten largest clones add up to roughly 6.3% of the sample.

The cohort was made up of approximately 700 healthy bone marrow donors. At the time of sampling, every cohort member was nominally healthy, though immune exposures that went unrecorded were likely present. The donor tested CMV seropositive and was one of the 289 seropositive cohort members. A peripheral blood sample was provided by each donor, and peripheral blood mononuclear cells were used for TCR beta sequencing. The Qiagen DNeasy Blood Extraction Kit was used to extract genomic DNA from the blood cell samples. From a lookup of the germline V gene, CDR1 and CDR2 are SGHDT and YYEEEE. The CDR3 numbers 15 residues from cysteine through phenylalanine. Only the CDR3 DNA is retained, 45 bases long and in frame from the first base. A distance of 11 bases separates the germline ends of V and J, which lose 4 bases and 0 bases respectively. A remark on this clone: Its antigen is not yet known. No clone much larger than this one lies a single base away; base qualities are absent.

The research as a whole found: A group of highly shared sequence variants was considered likely to be a technical artifact of the sequencing pipeline. According to the authors, the approach could potentially be generalized to other disease states and immunological phenotypes. In a later analysis, TCR association rates were found to vary across HLA loci, with the most associated TCRs seen for DRB1 alleles and the fewest for HLA-C alleles. Correlated functional status among segregating V segments might be attributable to linkage disequilibrium, but an unknown experimental factor could not be ruled out. Because some donors lacked HLA typing at each locus, the association tests relied only on the typed subset. In a later analysis, about 16,000 TCR beta sequences were associated with specific HLA alleles at a false discovery rate of 0.05. In an earlier analysis of under 600 of the donors, most TCR beta V segments were observed in productive rearrangements about 90% or about 30% of the time, broadly matching IMGT annotations. Several of the top co-occurrence clusters appeared to be linked to parvovirus B19, influenza, CMV and Epstein-Barr virus, according to a later analysis. A further reported finding was that TCR beta sequences accurately predicted the HLA-A and HLA-B alleles for most subjects in the first cohort. In both the original and validation cohorts, the classifier was reported to diagnose cytomegalovirus status with high specificity and sensitivity. A later analysis found that most CMV-associated TCR beta chains appeared HLA-restricted, with HLA associations seemingly driven largely by CMV exposure. An association between a missense DCLRE1C variant and V-gene and J-gene trimming of TCR beta chains was found in a later genetic analysis and replicated in an independent cohort. The study listed 150 to 200 TCR beta chains as associated with cytomegalovirus. Compared with equally common non-associated chains, HLA-associated TCR beta chains in a later analysis were more clonally expanded and had lower generation probabilities. When HLA alleles, especially DR and DQ, strongly co-occurred, attributing TCR associations to individual alleles was difficult. The only immune exposure information available for the cohort was CMV serostatus. A few of the identified cytomegalovirus-associated TCR beta chains were confirmed in vitro to be specific for cytomegalovirus antigens. In a later genetic analysis, fewer N-insertions in productive TCRs were reported among donors in an Asian-associated ancestry cluster than the 666-donor mean. This cohort had only TCR beta chains sequenced, and the lack of alpha or paired-chain data limited which features could be detected. Some IMGT-functional V segments, including TRBV6-2 and TRBV6-3, could not be told apart with the 87-base-pair reads, so those segments were excluded. Across donors, most TCR sequences were observed very rarely, whereas some public TCRs were present in many individuals. Because counts were too low, roughly 17 rarely observed V segments, including chromosome 9 orphons, were left out of the earlier analysis of 587 of the donors. The presence/absence analyses assumed that sequencing depth was roughly uniform across donors, and that assumption may not be true.

The chain joins TRBV5-6 to TRBJ1-3, with no D gene named confidently. Sequencing input: PBMCs. The clonotype was recovered from a man in his forties or fifties in good health and CMV-seropositive. This receptor carries the CDR3 CASSPDMSSGNTIYF. The nucleotide sequence reads TGTGCCAGCAGCCCCGATATGAGCTCTGGAAACACCATATATTTT.